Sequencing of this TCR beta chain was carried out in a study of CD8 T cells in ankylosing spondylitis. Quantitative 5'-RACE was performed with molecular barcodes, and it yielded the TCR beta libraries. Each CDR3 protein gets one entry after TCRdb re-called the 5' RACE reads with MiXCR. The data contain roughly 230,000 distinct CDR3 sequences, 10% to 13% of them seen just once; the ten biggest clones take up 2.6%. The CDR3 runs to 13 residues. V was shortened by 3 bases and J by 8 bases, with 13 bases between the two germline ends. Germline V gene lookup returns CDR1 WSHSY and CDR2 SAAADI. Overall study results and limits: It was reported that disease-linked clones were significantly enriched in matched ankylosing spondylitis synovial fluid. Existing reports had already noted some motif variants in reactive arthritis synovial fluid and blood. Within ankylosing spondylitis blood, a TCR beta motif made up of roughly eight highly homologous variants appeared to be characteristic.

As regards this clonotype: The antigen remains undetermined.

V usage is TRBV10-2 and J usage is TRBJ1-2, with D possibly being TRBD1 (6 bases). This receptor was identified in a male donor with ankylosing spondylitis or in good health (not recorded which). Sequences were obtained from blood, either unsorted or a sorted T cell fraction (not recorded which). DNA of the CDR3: TGCGCCAGCAGTGACGGGGGGCCGGAAGGCTACACCTTC. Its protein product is CASSDGGPEGYTF.